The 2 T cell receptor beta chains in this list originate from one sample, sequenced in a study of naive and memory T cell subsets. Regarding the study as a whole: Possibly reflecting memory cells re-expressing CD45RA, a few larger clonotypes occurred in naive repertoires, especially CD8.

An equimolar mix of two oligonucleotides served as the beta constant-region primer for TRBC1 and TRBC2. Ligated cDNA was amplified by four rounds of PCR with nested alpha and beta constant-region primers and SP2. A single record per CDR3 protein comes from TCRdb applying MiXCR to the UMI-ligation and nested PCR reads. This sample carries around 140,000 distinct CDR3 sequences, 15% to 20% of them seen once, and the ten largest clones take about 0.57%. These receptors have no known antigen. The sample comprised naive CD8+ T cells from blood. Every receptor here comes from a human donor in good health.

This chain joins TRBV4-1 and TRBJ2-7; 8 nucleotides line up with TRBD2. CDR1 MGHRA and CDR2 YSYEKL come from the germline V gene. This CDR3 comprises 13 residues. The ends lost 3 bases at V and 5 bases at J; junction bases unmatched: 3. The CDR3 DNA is TGCGCCAGCAGCCATCGGGGGGGCCACGAGCAGTACTTC. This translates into CASSHRGGHEQYF.

The CDR3 DNA is TGCGCCAGCAGCCAAGAACAGGGGCCTTCTGGCTACACCTTC. Its protein product is CASSQEQGPSGYTF. The rearrangement joins TRBV4-1 to TRBJ1-2, with TRBD1 matching 7 bases. With V trimmed by 0 bases and J by 7 bases, 5 bases remained unmatched. This CDR3 is built from 14 residues. CDR1 and CDR2 (germline): MGHRA, YSYEKL.